This T cell receptor beta chain derives from a study of T cell responses to AZD1222 COVID-19 vaccine. Broader study findings: At study baseline, merely roughly 6 AZD1222 recipients were seropositive. Scientists sampled the repertoires only once the peak T cell response had passed. Rises in breadth and depth of Spike-specific TCRs came after two AZD1222 doses. In a largely white British group with more females than males, clonal diversity was possibly underestimated.

Worth noting for this clone: What it binds is not known.

Profiling relied on immunoSEQ multiplex PCR, and the TCRdb table lists in-frame clones only, not all of them. This sample has 130,000 to 150,000 clones, with approximately 90% found just once. The CDR3 consists of 16 residues. V lost 4 bases to trimming and J lost 5 bases; unmatched junction nucleotides: 5. CDR1 is SGDLS and CDR2 is YYNGEE in the germline V gene. This sequence was found in an adult in good health. Here the sequenced sample was peripheral blood, taken on day 0 of AZD1222 vaccination. This chain connects TRBV9 to TRBJ2-3, with 15 bases identical to TRBD2. CDR3 DNA sequence: TGTGCCAGCAGCCGGACTAGCGGGGGGGCACGAGATACGCAGTATTTT. Its protein product is CASSRTSGGARDTQYF.